Listed below are T cell receptor beta chains from one sample, sequenced in a study of blood T cells in healthy people across ages. MiXCR was run by TCRdb on the 5' RACE reads, yielding one entry per CDR3 protein. The data contain over a million distinct CDR3 sequences, 42% of them singletons. The sample consisted of blood. Source of these receptors: a woman under 30 in good health. Both conserved end residues are part of each CDR3. Each record gives: clone size, D gene, J gene, V gene, CDR3 DNA, CDR3 protein. The D gene is left open where the match is weak. Size tells how often a clone was seen (once, few, many) or the class of an expanded clone, and some rows leave it out.

size: -
D: TRBD1
J: TRBJ2-7
V: TRBV9
DNA: TGTGCCAGCAGCGACGGAGACAGGGTAAAGTACTTC
CDR3: CASSDGDRVKYF

size: -
D: -
J: TRBJ2-1
V: TRBV29-1
DNA: TGCAGCGCCCGGGGGGCGGAGGGGGACGGAACCTCCTACGAGCAGTTCTTC
CDR3: CSARGAEGDGTSYEQFF

size: few
D: -
J: TRBJ2-5
V: TRBV12-3/TRBV12-4
DNA: TGTGCCAGCAGCTCAGCAGGCAGGGTCTACAATGAGCAGTACTTC
CDR3: CASSSAGRVYNEQYF

size: many
D: -
J: TRBJ2-7
V: TRBV13
DNA: TGTGCCAGCAGCGTGGGGCACGAGCAGTACTTC
CDR3: CASSVGHEQYF

size: -
D: -
J: TRBJ1-4
V: TRBV9
DNA: TGTGCCAGCAGCCCTCCGAGTGCAACTAATGAAAAACTGTTTTTT
CDR3: CASSPPSATNEKLFF

size: -
D: TRBD1
J: TRBJ2-7
V: TRBV5-1
DNA: TGCGCCAGCAGCGTTATGACAGGGTCCTACGAGCAGTACTTC
CDR3: CASSVMTGSYEQYF

size: -
D: -
J: TRBJ2-7
V: TRBV4-1
DNA: TGCGCCAGCAGCCCACAGAAAAGCTCCTACGAGCAGTACTTC
CDR3: CASSPQKSSYEQYF

size: few
D: TRBD2
J: TRBJ2-3
V: TRBV2
DNA: TGTGCCAGCCTACTTAGCGGGGGCGGGGGCACAGATACGCAGTATTTT
CDR3: CASLLSGGGGTDTQYF

size: -
D: TRBD2
J: TRBJ2-1
V: TRBV27
DNA: TGTGCCAGCAGTGCATCCGGGACTAGCGGGCATGGGTTCTTC
CDR3: CASSASGTSGHGFF

size: -
D: -
J: TRBJ2-7
V: TRBV6-5
DNA: TGTGCCAGCACCGGATTAGTAATCAATGAGCAGTACTTC
CDR3: CASTGLVINEQYF

size: many
D: TRBD2
J: TRBJ2-7
V: TRBV29-1
DNA: TGCAGCGTTGAAACTAGCGGGAGGCCATACGAGCAGTACTTC
CDR3: CSVETSGRPYEQYF

size: -
D: -
J: TRBJ2-1
V: TRBV4-2
DNA: TGTGCCAGCAGCCAATACCTAGCCTACAATGAGCAGTTCTTC
CDR3: CASSQYLAYNEQFF

size: -
D: TRBD2
J: TRBJ2-7
V: TRBV6-1
DNA: TGTGCCAGCAGGGAAATTACTAGCGGGCTTGTGGACGAGCAGTACTTC
CDR3: CASREITSGLVDEQYF

size: many
D: -
J: TRBJ1-2
V: TRBV10-1
DNA: TGCGCCAGCAGTGATACGGGCTATGGCTACACCTTC
CDR3: CASSDTGYGYTF

size: -
D: -
J: TRBJ2-1
V: TRBV12-5
DNA: TGTGCTAGTGGTCAAAGGGGAGGGGGCAATGACCAGTTCTTC
CDR3: CASGQRGGGNDQFF

size: -
D: -
J: TRBJ1-5
V: TRBV2
DNA: TGTGCCAGCAATGGGGCAGGGAGCAATCAGCCCCAGCATTTT
CDR3: CASNGAGSNQPQHF

size: -
D: -
J: TRBJ2-7
V: TRBV10-3
DNA: TGTGCCATCAGTGACGTACCTTACGAGCAGTACTTC
CDR3: CAISDVPYEQYF

size: -
D: TRBD2
J: TRBJ2-2
V: TRBV12-3/TRBV12-4
DNA: TGTGCCAGCAGTTTAGGCGGGGGGGCCGTCACCGGGGAGCTGTTTTTT
CDR3: CASSLGGGAVTGELFF

size: -
D: TRBD1
J: TRBJ2-2
V: TRBV4-1
DNA: TGCGCCAGCAGCCCGAGGACAGGGGCAACCGGGGAGCTGTTTTTT
CDR3: CASSPRTGATGELFF

size: -
D: TRBD1
J: TRBJ2-7
V: TRBV6-6
DNA: TGTGCCAGCAGTTATTCGGACAGGGAGCAGTCCTACGAGCAGTACTTC
CDR3: CASSYSDREQSYEQYF

size: few
D: -
J: TRBJ2-1
V: TRBV5-1
DNA: TGCGCCAGCAGAACTTTGGGGCGGGCCCCCTACAATGAGCAGTTCTTC
CDR3: CASRTLGRAPYNEQFF

size: -
D: -
J: TRBJ1-1
V: TRBV2
DNA: TGTGCCAGCAACGACGAACCGGATGCTTTCTTT
CDR3: CASNDEPDAFF

size: -
D: -
J: TRBJ2-7
V: TRBV20-1
DNA: TGCAGTGCTGAGGGACGGCACTCCTACGAGCAGTACTTC
CDR3: CSAEGRHSYEQYF

size: few
D: -
J: TRBJ2-3
V: TRBV6-5
DNA: TGTGCCAGCAGTTACTCGAGCCCCGACACAGATACGCAGTATTTT
CDR3: CASSYSSPDTDTQYF

size: few
D: -
J: TRBJ2-3
V: TRBV30
DNA: TGTGCCTGGAGGGACCCGGACTACAAGGATACGCAGTATTTT
CDR3: CAWRDPDYKDTQYF

size: -
D: TRBD2
J: TRBJ2-7
V: TRBV6-5
DNA: TGTGCCAGCAGTGTCGGGGGGGCCGGGAGCTACGAGCAGTACTTC
CDR3: CASSVGGAGSYEQYF

size: -
D: TRBD2
J: TRBJ2-3
V: TRBV20-1
DNA: TGCAGTGCCCCCCGACTAGCGGGGAACACAGATACGCAGTATTTT
CDR3: CSAPRLAGNTDTQYF

size: few
D: -
J: TRBJ2-1
V: TRBV2
DNA: TGTGCCAGCAGCCCGAACCAAGGGGGTGAGCAGTTCTTC
CDR3: CASSPNQGGEQFF

size: once
D: -
J: TRBJ1-2
V: TRBV12-3/TRBV12-4
DNA: TGTGCCAGCAGTTTATCACAAACAGGCTATTTTTACTATGGCTACACCTTC
CDR3: CASSLSQTGYFYYGYTF

size: -
D: -
J: TRBJ2-7
V: TRBV10-3
DNA: TGTACCATCAGTGGTAACTGGTACGAGCAGTACTTC
CDR3: CTISGNWYEQYF

size: -
D: TRBD1
J: TRBJ1-1
V: TRBV5-1
DNA: TGCGCCAGCAGCTTCGGACAGGGCGACACTGAAGCTTTCTTT
CDR3: CASSFGQGDTEAFF

size: few
D: -
J: TRBJ2-5
V: TRBV6-1
DNA: TGTGCCAGCGCGGACCGAGTTAAAGAGACCCAGTACTTC
CDR3: CASADRVKETQYF

size: -
D: TRBD1
J: TRBJ2-7
V: TRBV7-2
DNA: TGTGCCAGCAGCTTAGGACCGGGACAGGGCTTGTACGAGCAGTACTTC
CDR3: CASSLGPGQGLYEQYF

size: few
D: -
J: TRBJ2-3
V: TRBV24-1
DNA: TGTGCCACCAGTGATCAACGCAGGGGCACAGATACGCAGTATTTT
CDR3: CATSDQRRGTDTQYF

size: -
D: TRBD1
J: TRBJ2-7
V: TRBV28
DNA: TGTGCCAGCACAACACTATCGGGACAGGGAGTTTCCTACGAGCAGTACTTC
CDR3: CASTTLSGQGVSYEQYF

size: -
D: -
J: TRBJ1-1
V: TRBV5-1
DNA: TGCGCCAGCAGCTTACAAGGGGATAGGGCTGAAGCTTTCTTT
CDR3: CASSLQGDRAEAFF

size: -
D: -
J: TRBJ2-5
V: TRBV7-2
DNA: TGTGCCAGCCGCAGATCAATCGATGAGCAGTACTTC
CDR3: CASRRSIDEQYF

size: few
D: TRBD1
J: TRBJ1-6
V: TRBV5-6
DNA: TGTGCCAGCAGCCCTAAGGGGGCAGCCTCCTATAATTCACCCCTCCACTTT
CDR3: CASSPKGAASYNSPLHF

size: -
D: -
J: TRBJ2-3
V: TRBV7-9
DNA: TGTGCCAGCAACTTAGCCAGGGAGTGGGATACGCAGTATTTT
CDR3: CASNLAREWDTQYF

size: few
D: -
J: TRBJ2-1
V: TRBV7-8
DNA: TGTGCCAGCAGCGTTACTAGCACCTACAATGAGCAGTTCTTC
CDR3: CASSVTSTYNEQFF

size: few
D: TRBD1
J: TRBJ1-1
V: TRBV10-3
DNA: TGTGCCATCAGCCCACAAACAGGGGTTGAAGCTTTCTTT
CDR3: CAISPQTGVEAFF

size: few
D: TRBD2
J: TRBJ2-3
V: TRBV20-1
DNA: TGCAGTGCTAGATGGCCGGGGGGGCCCAGGCAAGATACGCAGTATTTT
CDR3: CSARWPGGPRQDTQYF

size: -
D: TRBD2
J: TRBJ2-7
V: TRBV20-1
DNA: TGCAGTGCCCCTGCGGGGCGGGAGGGCCAGTACGAGCAGTACTTC
CDR3: CSAPAGREGQYEQYF

size: -
D: TRBD1
J: TRBJ2-2
V: TRBV30
DNA: TGTGCCTGGAGGACAGGGGGCTCTAACACCGGGGAGCTGTTTTTT
CDR3: CAWRTGGSNTGELFF

size: once
D: -
J: TRBJ2-5
V: TRBV6-5
DNA: TGTGCCAGCAGTTACTCGATTGAGGGGGAAGAGACCCAGTACTTC
CDR3: CASSYSIEGEETQYF

size: few
D: -
J: TRBJ1-2
V: TRBV29-1
DNA: TGCAGCGCCTTAGAGGGCGGGCGCGCTAACTATGGCTACACCTTC
CDR3: CSALEGGRANYGYTF

size: -
D: TRBD2
J: TRBJ2-5
V: TRBV13
DNA: TGTGCCAGCAGCTGGGGAGGTTCGGGACTAGCGTTTGAGACCCAGTACTTC
CDR3: CASSWGGSGLAFETQYF

size: -
D: TRBD2
J: TRBJ2-7
V: TRBV10-3
DNA: TGTGCCATCACTAGAGCGAGCGGGAGCCCCAATGAGCAGTACTTC
CDR3: CAITRASGSPNEQYF

size: few
D: -
J: TRBJ2-7
V: TRBV15
DNA: TGTGCCACCAGCAGAGATCTTCTGACAGCCCCCTACGAGCAGTACTTC
CDR3: CATSRDLLTAPYEQYF

size: -
D: -
J: TRBJ2-3
V: TRBV2
DNA: TGTGCCAGCAGATCGGGGCGGTGCCCGGATACGCAGTATTTT
CDR3: CASRSGRCPDTQYF

size: -
D: TRBD2
J: TRBJ2-4
V: TRBV3-1
DNA: TGTGCCAGCAGCTCGGGGCCTAGCGGGAGCGGGAGCGCCAAAAACATTCAGTACTTC
CDR3: CASSSGPSGSGSAKNIQYF

size: -
D: -
J: TRBJ2-7
V: TRBV28
DNA: TGTGCCAGCAGTGTGGAGGCCATGAGGGAGCAGTACTTC
CDR3: CASSVEAMREQYF

size: -
D: TRBD2
J: TRBJ2-1
V: TRBV29-1
DNA: TGCAGCGTCCCGGGACTAGCGGGAGAGAATGAGCAGTTCTTC
CDR3: CSVPGLAGENEQFF

size: few
D: TRBD2
J: TRBJ2-3
V: TRBV4-2
DNA: TGTGCCAGCAGCCAAGGACTTAGCGGGAGTGTTGTGGATACGCAGTATTTT
CDR3: CASSQGLSGSVVDTQYF

size: -
D: -
J: TRBJ1-1
V: TRBV3-1
DNA: TGTGCCAGCAGCCAAGACAGGTCCGGGCGGCCTGAAGCTTTCTTT
CDR3: CASSQDRSGRPEAFF

size: -
D: TRBD2
J: TRBJ2-2
V: TRBV12-3/TRBV12-4
DNA: TGTGCCAGCAGGACCGGACTAGCGGGGAACACCGGGGAGCTGTTTTTT
CDR3: CASRTGLAGNTGELFF